Each of the 16 T cell receptor beta chains below was sequenced from the same sample in a study of blood T cell repertoires in COVID-19. Profiling relied on immunoSEQ multiplex PCR, and the TCRdb table lists in-frame clones only, not all of them. The sample contains roughly 100,000 clones, around four fifths of which appear only once. Sequenced sample: peripheral blood. These receptors originate from a man aged 60-69 years with active or convalescent COVID-19.

The chain employs TRBV5-1 and TRBJ1-1, with TRBD1 identical over 8 bases. Germline V gene data show CDR1 as SGHRS and CDR2 as YFSETQ. The J segment lost 2 bases and the V segment lost 2 bases, leaving 2 bases of the junction unmatched. The CDR3 runs 14 residues. Here the CDR3 reads CASSFGTGNTEAFF. The CDR3 region has the DNA TGCGCCAGCAGCTTCGGGACAGGTAACACTGAAGCTTTCTTT.

A few counts support this clone. The V gene is TRBV29-1, the J gene TRBJ1-5; D is undetermined. This CDR3 is 13 amino acids long. V was shortened by 5 bases and J by 2 bases, with 10 bases between the two germline ends. The germline gives CDR1 SQVTM, CDR2 ANQGSEA. The CDR3 spells CSVTPEGNQPQHF. Here the CDR3 DNA reads TGCAGCGTTACCCCCGAGGGCAATCAGCCCCAGCATTTT.

The chain recombines TRBV5-4 with TRBJ2-3; the match to TRBD2 covers 7 bases. The germline gives CDR1 SGHNT, CDR2 YYREEE (reference sequence). V dropped 5 bases and J dropped 2; count of bases not matched to a gene: 5. The CDR3 totals 14 residues. The CDR3 here is CASRKGLVTDTQYF. CDR3 sequence (DNA): TGTGCCAGCAGAAAAGGACTAGTCACAGATACGCAGTATTTT.

V is TRBV7-9 and J is TRBJ2-7; 10 bases agree with TRBD1. This CDR3 region has 14 residues. Germline V CDR1 and CDR2: SEHNR, FQNEAQ (reference sequence). V shed 5 bases, J shed 6 bases, and the junction held 7 bases outside the gene matches. CDR3 residues: CASSPGTGVTEQYF. The CDR3 nucleotides are TGTGCCAGCAGCCCCGGGACAGGGGTTACCGAGCAGTACTTC.

As DNA, the CDR3 is TGTGCCAGCAGCTTAGAACCACAGGTCGGAAACACCATATATTTT. It is translated as CASSLEPQVGNTIYF. This chain links TRBV11-2 with TRBJ1-3; perhaps TRBD1 as D (5 bases). Germline CDR1 and CDR2: SGHAT and FQNNGV. The CDR3 totals 15 residues. The ends were cut back, 0 bases at V and 4 bases at J, with 10 bases in the middle.

The chain employs TRBV30 and TRBJ2-2; possible D gene TRBD1, 6 bases. Trimming took 5 bases from V and 6 from J, leaving 25 bases between them. The CDR3 consists of 17 residues. Germline loops: CDR1 GTSNPN, CDR2 SVGIG (reference sequence). The DNA of the CDR3 is TGTGCCTGGGGATCTTTTGGACAGCTACCGACTTCCGGGGAGCTGTTTTTT. Protein: CAWGSFGQLPTSGELFF.

The chain carries TRBV28 and TRBJ2-7; 7 bases map to TRBD1. Germline CDR1 is MDHEN and CDR2 is SYDVKM. J was trimmed by 1 base and V by 2 bases; bases with no gene match: 2. This CDR3 has 14 residues. The DNA of the CDR3 is TGTGCCAGCAGTTTAGCAGGGGGATCCTACGAGCAGTACTTC. Residues: CASSLAGGSYEQYF.

The chain couples TRBV5-5 to TRBJ1-4; D is ambiguous. Trimming pared 4 bases from V and 4 bases from J, leaving 14 bases between. Germline CDR1 and CDR2: SGHKS and YYEKEE (reference sequence). CDR3 size: 15 residues. Here the CDR3 reads CASSDYRVLNEKLFF. The CDR3 nucleotides read TGTGCCAGCAGCGACTACAGAGTCCTTAATGAAAAACTGTTTTTT.

This clone was detected once. The gene calls are TRBV6-5 and TRBJ1-2; 7 bases are a match to TRBD1. The V and J ends lost 5 bases and 8 bases, in that order; junction bases with no gene match: 14. Germline loops: CDR1 MNHEY, CDR2 SVGAGI. The CDR3 consists of 15 residues. The CDR3 nucleotides are TGTGCCAGCAGTCACCAACAGGGGAATAGAGTGGGCTACACCTTC. Its protein product is CASSHQQGNRVGYTF.

The chain joins TRBV2 to TRBJ1-3; no clear D gene. Germline V gene lookup returns CDR1 SNHLY and CDR2 FYNNEI. V was shortened by 3 bases and J by 0 bases, with 15 bases between the two germline ends. This CDR3 has 17 amino acids. The CDR3 DNA follows: TGTGCCAGCAGTGAGCAGCGAACTTTCAGCTCTGGAAACACCATATATTTT. This codes for CASSEQRTFSSGNTIYF.

This chain joins TRBV27 and TRBJ2-4; TRBD2 agrees at 14 bases. Germline CDR1 and CDR2: MNHEY and SMNVEV (reference sequence). The junction had 8 bases not matched to a gene; V was cut back by 4 bases and J by 0 bases. The CDR3 contains 19 residues. The DNA for the CDR3 is TGTGCCAGCAGTTCCCTGACTAGCGGGAGGGTACTAGCCAAAAACATTCAGTACTTC. Translation: CASSSLTSGRVLAKNIQYF.

This clone is a singleton in its sample. V gene TRBV19 combines with J gene TRBJ1-2; D is undetermined. Trimming left V 6 bases short and J 12 bases short, with 23 bases between. Germline CDR1 is LNHDA and CDR2 is SQIVND (reference sequence). The CDR3 is 14 amino acids. This CDR3 is CASRPPGPPRVHTF. The CDR3 DNA is TGTGCCAGTAGGCCGCCGGGTCCCCCGCGGGTACACACCTTC.

This chain joins TRBV7-8 and TRBJ2-2; weak D call: TRBD1 (6 bases). Trimming left V 2 bases short and J 6 bases short, with 13 bases between. Germline V gene data show CDR1 as SGHVS and CDR2 as FQNEAQ. CDR3 length equals 15 residues. The CDR3: CASSLHGTNAGELFF. The CDR3, as DNA: TGTGCCAGCAGCTTACACGGGACAAACGCCGGGGAGCTGTTTTTT.

The sample holds many counts of this clone. This chain joins TRBV6-2 or TRBV6-3 and TRBJ1-5; tentatively, D is TRBD1 (5 bases). Per the germline V gene, CDR1 is MNHEY and CDR2 is SVGEGT. The ends were cut back, 2 bases at V and 6 bases at J, with 14 bases in the middle. This CDR3 has 15 amino acids. The CDR3 DNA is TGTGCCAGCAGTTACACGGCAGGGTTTTCTCAGCCCCAGCATTTT. Amino acid sequence: CASSYTAGFSQPQHF.

This clone was detected only once. The chain has TRBV6-1 and TRBJ1-5; 7 bases fit TRBD1. There are 19 residues in the CDR3. Germline assignment: CDR1 MNHNS and CDR2 SASEGT. The V gene end was trimmed by 4 bases and the J gene end by 0 bases; junction bases not matched to a gene: 15. As DNA, the CDR3 is TGTGCCAGCAGTGCCGGGACATCCAGACAGGGTTATAGCAATCAGCCCCAGCATTTT. It translates to CASSAGTSRQGYSNQPQHF.

This clone was detected a few times. The V gene is TRBV7-2, the J gene TRBJ1-2, with 7 bases matching TRBD1. After removal of 6 bases from V and 3 bases from J, the junction contained 7 bases not matched to a gene. In germline, CDR1 is SGHTA, CDR2 FQGNSA. The CDR3 contains 14 residues. CDR3 DNA: TGTGCCAGCAGTTTCAATCAGGGGGACTATGGCTACACCTTC. This sequence encodes CASSFNQGDYGYTF.